This T cell receptor beta chain was observed in a study of T cell changes during pregnancy in multiple sclerosis. Profiled with immunoSEQ multiplex PCR; TCRdb holds only in-frame clones, not every one. The sample shows about 80,000 clones, about 90% of them seen only once. With 3 bases removed from V and 2 bases from J, the gap between germline ends came to 13 bases. The CDR3 consists of 15 residues. CDR1 and CDR2 from the germline V gene are KGHSH and LQKENI. This clone is a singleton in its sample. The V and J genes are TRBV18 and TRBJ2-5; D gene unclear. The source material was peripheral blood, sampled before pregnancy. The receptor was derived from a female donor with multiple sclerosis, enrolled in a pregnancy study. Here the CDR3 reads CASSPAIESQETQYF. The CDR3 DNA follows: TGTGCCAGCTCACCCGCCATCGAGAGTCAAGAGACCCAGTACTTC. The full variable domain, with the rest looked up from reference TRBV18 and TRBJ2-5, is NAGVMQNPRHLVRRRGQEARLRCSPMKGHSHVYWYRQLPEEGLKFMVYLQKENIIDESGMPKERFSAEFPKEGPSILRIQQVVRGDSAAYFCASSPAIESQETQYFGPGTRLLVL.